The rows below give T cell receptor beta chains drawn from one sample of a study of CD8+CD57+ T cells in acquired aplastic anemia. Each CDR3 protein gets one entry after TCRdb re-called the reads with MiXCR. The repertoire holds approximately 80,000 distinct CDR3 sequences, with 60% to 75% as singletons. Sequenced sample: sorted CD4+, CD8+, or CD8+CD57+ T cells (not recorded which) from PBMCs. All receptors come from a human donor with aplastic anemia. Each CDR3 is given with its conserved first and last residue. A D gene is named only where the DNA matches it firmly. Clone size appears in some rows only: once, few, many, or a class for an expanded clone.

d_gene	abundance	v_gene	j_gene	CDR3nt	CDR3aa
-	-	TRBV20-1	TRBJ1-6	TGCAGTGCTAGAGGGACGGATAATTCACCCCTCCACTTT	CSARGTDNSPLHF
-	-	TRBV7-3	TRBJ2-7	TGTGCCAGCAGTCCAGGGGCAGGGGCATCCTACGAGCAGTACTTC	CASSPGAGASYEQYF
TRBD2	-	TRBV25-1	TRBJ2-1	TGTGCCAGCAGTGAAATTGCAGCGGGAGGAAGCGATGAGCAGTTCTTC	CASSEIAAGGSDEQFF
TRBD1	-	TRBV2	TRBJ2-3	TGTGCCAGCAGTGGACAGGGTAGCACAGATACGCAGTATTTT	CASSGQGSTDTQYF
-	-	TRBV11-2	TRBJ1-2	TGTGCCAGCAGCCCCTTTCCTGTGGGGCCGCAGGCTAACTATGGCTACACCTTC	CASSPFPVGPQANYGYTF
TRBD1	many	TRBV7-8	TRBJ2-5	TGTGCCAGCAGCTCCTTGGACAGGGGGTTGGAGACCCAGTACTTC	CASSSLDRGLETQYF
-	-	TRBV29-1	TRBJ2-7	TGCAGCGTTGGAGACGGCTACGAGCAGTACTTC	CSVGDGYEQYF
TRBD1	-	TRBV11-1	TRBJ2-7	TGTGCCAGCAGCACCTGGACAGGGGTCAGCTCCTACGAGCAGTACTTC	CASSTWTGVSSYEQYF
-	-	TRBV20-1	TRBJ2-5	TGCAGTGCTAGGAGACCAGTCTCCCCTACAGATCCCCAGTACTTC	CSARRPVSPTDPQYF
-	few	TRBV25-1	TRBJ2-1	TGTGCCAGCAGTGAACGGGGCAATGAGCAGTTCTTC	CASSERGNEQFF
-	-	TRBV29-1	TRBJ1-4	TGCAGCGTTGACGGTGGGGAGAATGAAAAACTGTTTTTT	CSVDGGENEKLFF
-	-	TRBV20-1	TRBJ2-1	TGCAGTGCTGGAGAACCACCGGCCGGTGAGCAGTTCTTC	CSAGEPPAGEQFF
TRBD1	few	TRBV20-1	TRBJ1-6	TGCAGTGCTAGAATTATCGGGACAGGCAATTCACCCCTCCACTTT	CSARIIGTGNSPLHF
-	-	TRBV5-1	TRBJ1-2	TGCGCCAGCAGCTTGGACAACACAGTGGACTATGGCTACACCTTC	CASSLDNTVDYGYTF
-	-	TRBV2	TRBJ2-3	TGTGCCAGTCTGGGGGCTAGGAACACAGATACGCAGTATTTT	CASLGARNTDTQYF
-	once	TRBV2	TRBJ1-6	TGTGCCAGCGAGAGGGGAGGGATTAATTCACCCCTCCACTTT	CASERGGINSPLHF
TRBD2	-	TRBV20-1	TRBJ2-3	TGCAGTGCAGCTAGCGGTAGCACAGATACGCAGTATTTT	CSAASGSTDTQYF
TRBD1	-	TRBV20-1	TRBJ2-7	TGCAGTGCTGGGGGACGGACAGGGGGCCTCGAGCAGTACTTC	CSAGGRTGGLEQYF
-	-	TRBV7-2	TRBJ2-5	TGTGCCAGCAGCCAGCGTTACCAAGAGACCCAGTACTTC	CASSQRYQETQYF
-	few	TRBV7-2	TRBJ2-7	TGTGCCAGCAGCTTCCGAGGGAGTGGCGAGCAGTACTTC	CASSFRGSGEQYF
TRBD1	-	TRBV4-3	TRBJ1-2	TGCGCCAGCAGCCCCGACAGGGGGGGCTATGGCTACACCTTC	CASSPDRGGYGYTF
-	-	TRBV2	TRBJ2-6	TGTGCCAGCACTGCGTCTGGGGCCAACGTCCTGACTTTC	CASTASGANVLTF
TRBD1	-	TRBV29-1	TRBJ1-6	TGCAGCGCTGAAGGACAGGACGGAACCCTCCACTTT	CSAEGQDGTLHF
-	many	TRBV20-1	TRBJ1-1	TGCAGTGCAACGACAGCTCTGAACACTGAAGCTTTCTTT	CSATTALNTEAFF
TRBD1	few	TRBV5-1	TRBJ1-3	TGCGCCAGCAGCTTGGGATCGGACAGGGCTGGAAACACCATATATTTT	CASSLGSDRAGNTIYF
TRBD2	-	TRBV29-1	TRBJ2-1	TGCAGCGTTGATGTCCGCGGGACTAGCTTTAACAATGAGCAGTTCTTC	CSVDVRGTSFNNEQFF
-	few	TRBV11-2	TRBJ1-4	TGTGCCAGCAGACGGCGGGGCATGGCGGCTAATGAAAAACTGTTTTTT	CASRRRGMAANEKLFF
-	few	TRBV29-1	TRBJ1-2	TGCAGCGTTGACACTGACAGGTTCGGCTACACCTTC	CSVDTDRFGYTF